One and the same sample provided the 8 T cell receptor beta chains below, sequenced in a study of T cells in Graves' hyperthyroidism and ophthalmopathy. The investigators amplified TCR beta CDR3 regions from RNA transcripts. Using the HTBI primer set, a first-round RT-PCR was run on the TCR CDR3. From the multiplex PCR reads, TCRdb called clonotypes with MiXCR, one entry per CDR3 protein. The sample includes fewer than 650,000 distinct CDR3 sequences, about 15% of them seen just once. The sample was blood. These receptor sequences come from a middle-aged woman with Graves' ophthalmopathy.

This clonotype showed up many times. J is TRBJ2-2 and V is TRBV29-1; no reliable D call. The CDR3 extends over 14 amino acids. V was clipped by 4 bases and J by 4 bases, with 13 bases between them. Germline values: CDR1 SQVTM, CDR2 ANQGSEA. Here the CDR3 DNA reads TGCAGCGTTGGCTCTGACCCAGCCACCGGGGAGCTGTTTTTT. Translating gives CSVGSDPATGELFF.

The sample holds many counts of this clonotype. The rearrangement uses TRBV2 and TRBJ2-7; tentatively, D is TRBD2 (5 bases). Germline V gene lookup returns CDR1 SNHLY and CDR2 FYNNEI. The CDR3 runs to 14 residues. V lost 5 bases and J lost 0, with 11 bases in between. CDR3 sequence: CASSSIASSYEQYF. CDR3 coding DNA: TGTGCCAGCAGTTCGATAGCGTCCTCCTACGAGCAGTACTTC. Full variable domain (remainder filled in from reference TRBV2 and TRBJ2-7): EPEVTQTPSHQVTQMGQEVILRCVPISNHLYFYWYRQILGQKVEFLVSFYNNEISEKSEIFDDQFSVERPDGSNFTLKIRSTKLEDSAMYFCASSSIASSYEQYFGPGTRLTVT.

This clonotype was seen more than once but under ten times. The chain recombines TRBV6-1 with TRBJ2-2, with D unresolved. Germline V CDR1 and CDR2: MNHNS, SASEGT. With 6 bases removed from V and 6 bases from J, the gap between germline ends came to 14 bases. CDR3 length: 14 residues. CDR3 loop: CASSTPTFAGELFF. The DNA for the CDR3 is TGTGCCAGCAGCACGCCCACCTTCGCCGGGGAGCTGTTTTTT.

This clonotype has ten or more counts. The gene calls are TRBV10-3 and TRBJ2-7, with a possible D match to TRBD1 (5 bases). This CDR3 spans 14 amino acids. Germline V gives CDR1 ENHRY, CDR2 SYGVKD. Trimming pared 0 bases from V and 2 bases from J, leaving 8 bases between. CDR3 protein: CAISESAGTYEQYF. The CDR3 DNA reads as TGTGCCATCAGTGAGTCGGCAGGGACCTACGAGCAGTACTTC.

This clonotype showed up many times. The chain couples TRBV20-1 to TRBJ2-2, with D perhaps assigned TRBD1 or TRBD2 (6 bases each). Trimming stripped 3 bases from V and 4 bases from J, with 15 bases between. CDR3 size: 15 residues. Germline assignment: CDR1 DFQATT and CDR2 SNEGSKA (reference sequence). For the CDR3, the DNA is TGCAGTGCTAGGGGGGCGGGGACGGGCACCGGGGAGCTGTTTTTT. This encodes CSARGAGTGTGELFF.

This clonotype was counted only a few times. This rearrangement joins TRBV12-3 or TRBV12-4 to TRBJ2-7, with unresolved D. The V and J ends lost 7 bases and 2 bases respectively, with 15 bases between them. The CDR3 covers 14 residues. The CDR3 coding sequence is TGTGCCAGCACCGGGCCTCCTGCGACCTACGAGCAGTACTTC. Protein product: CASTGPPATYEQYF.

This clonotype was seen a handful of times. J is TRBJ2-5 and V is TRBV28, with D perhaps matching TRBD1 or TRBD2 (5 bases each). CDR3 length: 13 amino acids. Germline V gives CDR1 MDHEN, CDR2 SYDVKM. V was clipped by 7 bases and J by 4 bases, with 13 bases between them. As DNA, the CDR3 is TGTGCCAGCATCCGATTGGGACGAGAGACCCAGTACTTC. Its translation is CASIRLGRETQYF.

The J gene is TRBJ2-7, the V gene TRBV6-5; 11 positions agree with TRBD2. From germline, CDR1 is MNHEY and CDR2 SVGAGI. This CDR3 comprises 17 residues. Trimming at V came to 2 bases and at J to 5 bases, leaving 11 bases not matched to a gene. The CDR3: CASSYRPLAGDIHEQYF. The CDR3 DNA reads TGTGCCAGCAGTTACCGACCACTAGCGGGAGACATCCACGAGCAGTACTTC.